This T cell receptor (beta chain) was found in a study of blood T cells in healthy people across ages. A sample-barcoded 5' primer and a J-beta primer mix were used in a second PCR of about 7 to 12 cycles. From the 5' RACE reads, TCRdb called clonotypes with MiXCR, one entry per CDR3 protein. The sample lists some 1.4 million distinct CDR3 sequences, roughly 40% occurring once. Each sample yielded at least 5.5 micrograms of PBMC total RNA. Germline lookup yields CDR1 MNHEY and CDR2 SMNVEV (reference sequence). V lost 5 bases, J lost 1 base, and 18 bases lay in between. CDR3 size: 18 residues. The receptor was derived from a woman younger than 35 in good health. Sequenced input: blood. The genes are TRBV27 and TRBJ2-6; D not resolved. CDR3 DNA sequence: TGTGCCAGCAGTCGCCGACGCGCTGAGGTGTCTGGGGCCAACGTCCTGACTTTC. As protein: CASSRRRAEVSGANVLTF.